This TCR beta chain was observed in a study of early T cells in non-severe SARS-CoV-2 infection. Overall study: With bulk RNA from unsorted whole blood as input, sequencing yielded unpaired chains. Regarding the study as a whole: VDJdb-based matching was biased toward anti-spike CD8 responses and missed private and CD4 specificities.

cDNA molecules, individually, were tagged with unique molecular identifiers. TCRdb independently ran MiXCR on the 5' RACE reads; one entry per CDR3 protein. The data contain nearly 55,000 distinct CDR3 sequences, less than 9.5% of them seen just once; the ten biggest clones take up about 11%. The ends were cut back, 0 bases at V and 6 bases at J, with 10 bases in the middle. Germline loops: CDR1 SGHRS, CDR2 YFSETQ. CDR3 length equals 14 residues. This clonotype was found many times. The target antigen is unknown. The chain employs TRBV5-1 and TRBJ2-1; D gene uncertain. The sequencing used whole blood, collected at baseline. The sequence came from an adult who was a healthcare worker with PCR-confirmed SARS-CoV-2 infection or an uninfected control (not recorded which). The chain's CDR3 is CASSLVEPANEQFF. The CDR3 DNA reads as TGCGCCAGCAGCTTGGTGGAGCCAGCCAATGAGCAGTTCTTC.